This TCR beta chain was retrieved from a study of type 1 regulatory T cells. Whole-study context: T-allo10 is a Tr1-enriched, alloantigen-specific CD4 T cell product made in vitro. Study-level points and caveats: Type 1 regulatory T cells had a more restricted TCR repertoire than non-type 1 regulatory T cells.

As for this clonotype: The antigen remains unidentified.

TCRdb ran MiXCR on the reads and lists one entry per CDR3 protein. The sample records about 62,000 distinct CDR3 sequences, approximately 60% being singletons. Germline CDR1 and CDR2: LGHNA and YSLEER. The CDR3 consists of 17 residues. The germline V and J ends were trimmed by 0 bases and 0 bases, with 12 bases remaining between them. The chain is built from TRBV4-3 and TRBJ1-5, with D possibly being TRBD1 (5 bases). The receptor's source is a human donor in good health. The specimen was cultured non-Tr1 T cells, either the whole culture or a sorted T cell fraction (not recorded which). CDR3 loop: CASSQDLGAGSNQPQHF. The CDR3 DNA reads TGCGCCAGCAGCCAAGATCTTGGGGCGGGTAGCAATCAGCCCCAGCATTTT.